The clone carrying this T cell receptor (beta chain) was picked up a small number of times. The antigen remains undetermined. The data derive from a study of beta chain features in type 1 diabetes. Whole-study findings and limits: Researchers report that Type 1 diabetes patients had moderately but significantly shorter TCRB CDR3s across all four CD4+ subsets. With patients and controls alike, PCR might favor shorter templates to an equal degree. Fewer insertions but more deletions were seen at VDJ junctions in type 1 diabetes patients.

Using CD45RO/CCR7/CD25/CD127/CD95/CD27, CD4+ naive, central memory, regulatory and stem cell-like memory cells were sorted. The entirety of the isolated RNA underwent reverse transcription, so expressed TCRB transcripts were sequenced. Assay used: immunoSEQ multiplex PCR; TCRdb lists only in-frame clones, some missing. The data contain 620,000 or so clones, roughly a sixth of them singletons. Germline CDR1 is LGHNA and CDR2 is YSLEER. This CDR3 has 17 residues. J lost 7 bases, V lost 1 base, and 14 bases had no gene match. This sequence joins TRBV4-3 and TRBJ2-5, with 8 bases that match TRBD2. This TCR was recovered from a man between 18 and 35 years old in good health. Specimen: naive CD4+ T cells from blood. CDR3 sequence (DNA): TGCGCCAGCAGCCAAGCCCTCCCCGGCAGCGGGGGTTCGACCCAGTACTTC. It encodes CASSQALPGSGGSTQYF.